This TCR beta chain was recovered during a study of shared clonotypes between healthy human individuals. The authors ran unsorted PBMC replicate PCRs on about 310 ng DNA, around 27,000 T cell genomes. Method: immunoSEQ multiplex PCR; TCRdb's copy keeps in-frame clones and lacks some. This repertoire shows over 400,000 clones, 81% found once; its top ten account for roughly 13%. CDR1 and CDR2 (germline): SGHAT, FQNNGV. This CDR3 is built from 15 residues. Trimming at V came to 1 base and at J to 5 bases, leaving 7 bases not matched to a gene. This chain connects TRBV11-2 to TRBJ1-1; 7 bases match TRBD1. The sequence was collected from a woman aged 40 to 50 in good health. Some clones in this sample may be carry-over from other donors' samples. Input material: PBMCs. In nucleotides, the CDR3 is TGTGCCAGCAGCTTAGTCCCCCGACAGGGAACTGAAGCTTTCTTT. Its translation is CASSLVPRQGTEAFF.